Below, 13 T cell receptor beta chains from the same sample are listed, as sequenced in a study of T-cell reconstitution after alpha-beta-depleted transplantation in children. A TCRbeta library incorporating unique molecular identifiers was prepared. Each CDR3 protein gets one entry after TCRdb re-called the PCR reads with MiXCR. The top ten clones hold roughly 5% of a sample with around 400,000 distinct CDR3 sequences, 11% of them seen once. The sequences come from PBMCs from the stem cell graft donor, collected from the stem cell graft. All receptors derive from a human donor who donated a stem cell graft to a child with acute myeloid leukemia.

In this sample, this clonotype turned up many times. The chain has TRBV6-2 or TRBV6-3 and TRBJ2-2; 8 nucleotides match TRBD2. CDR1 is MNHEY, CDR2 SVGEGT, per germline. CDR3 length: 15 amino acids. J gave up 3 bases and V 7 bases, and 7 bases lay outside the gene matches. This CDR3 is CASKVAGWDTGELFF. In DNA, the CDR3 is TGTGCCAGCAAGGTAGCGGGATGGGACACCGGGGAGCTGTTTTTT.

V gene TRBV12-3 or TRBV12-4 combines with J gene TRBJ1-6, with D unclear. There are 13 residues in the CDR3. V lost 3 bases and J lost 9, with 9 bases in between. This chain's CDR3 is CASSFGVLSPLHF. The CDR3 nucleotides are TGTGCCAGCAGTTTCGGGGTGCTTTCACCCCTCCACTTT.

J is TRBJ2-5 and V is TRBV20-1; D call uncertain. Trimming cost V 1 base and J 3 bases, with 12 bases left between them. The CDR3 has 14 residues. Per germline, CDR1 DFQATT and CDR2 SNEGSKA (reference sequence). The DNA of the CDR3 is TGCAGTGCTAGAGCCCGAAAACTCAAAGAGACCCAGTACTTC. Protein: CSARARKLKETQYF.

This clonotype was picked up a small number of times. The CDR3 protein is CASSQDSLQGNEQFF. The CDR3 region has the DNA TGTGCCAGCAGCCAAGATTCACTACAGGGCAATGAGCAGTTCTTC. This chain joins TRBV4-2 and TRBJ2-1, with a possible D match to TRBD1 (6 bases). This CDR3 region has 15 residues. CDR1 is LGHNA, CDR2 YNFKEQ, per germline. V shed 0 bases and J shed 6 bases, with 12 bases lying between them.

This rearrangement joins TRBV11-2 to TRBJ2-7, with 8 bases matching TRBD1. CDR1 SGHAT and CDR2 FQNNGV come from the germline V gene. This CDR3 spans 15 amino acids. Trimming removed 4 bases from V and 4 bases from J; junction bases left unmatched: 9. CDR3: CASSSLTGTGYEQYF. The CDR3, as DNA: TGTGCCAGCAGCTCGCTGACCGGGACAGGTTACGAGCAGTACTTC.

This clonotype was seen only a few times. The chain employs TRBV29-1 and TRBJ2-1, with a tentative D call TRBD2 (7 bases). Looked up from germline, CDR1 is SQVTM and CDR2 is ANQGSEA. V was shortened by 4 bases and J by 0 bases, with 22 bases between the two germline ends. CDR3 length equals 18 residues. The CDR3 spells CSVGVGGPTKSSYNEQFF. In DNA form, the CDR3 reads TGCAGCGTTGGGGTGGGGGGGCCGACGAAGAGCTCCTACAATGAGCAGTTCTTC.

The chain uses TRBV11-1 and TRBJ2-7; unclear D gene. The CDR3 runs 15 residues. Germline lookup yields CDR1 SGHAT and CDR2 FQDESV (reference sequence). Trimming took 5 bases from V and 0 from J, leaving 14 bases between them. For the CDR3, the DNA is TGTGCCAGCAGCCCATTCTTGGGCACCTCCTACGAGCAGTACTTC. Translation gives CASSPFLGTSYEQYF. The full variable domain, rest sourced from reference TRBV11-1 and TRBJ2-7, is EAEVAQSPRYKITEKSQAVAFWCDPISGHATLYWYRQILGQGPELLVQFQDESVVDDSQLPKDRFSAERLKGVDSTLKIQPAELGDSAMYLCASSPFLGTSYEQYFGPGTRLTVT.

This clonotype was observed at least ten times. The chain carries TRBV7-9 and TRBJ1-1; tentative D call: TRBD1 (5 bases). V lost 2 bases to trimming and J lost 3 bases, with 13 bases between them. The CDR3 totals 15 residues. Germline loops: CDR1 SEHNR, CDR2 FQNEAQ (reference sequence). In nucleotides, the CDR3 is TGTGCCAGCAGCTTATTTAGGGGCGTATACACTGAAGCTTTCTTT. It translates to CASSLFRGVYTEAFF.

This clonotype was counted between two and nine times. The genes are TRBV29-1 and TRBJ1-4; D might be TRBD1 (6 bases). Germline loops: CDR1 SQVTM, CDR2 ANQGSEA. The V end was cut by 2 bases, the J end by 8 bases, with 12 bases between. This CDR3 is 13 amino acids long. The chain's CDR3 is CSVETGMEEKLFF. In DNA form, the CDR3 reads TGCAGCGTTGAAACAGGGATGGAGGAAAAACTGTTTTTT.

This clonotype was recorded a few times. The rearrangement joins TRBV7-8 to TRBJ1-2, with 9 nucleotides matching TRBD1. V shed 1 base and J 8 bases; nucleotides not matched to a gene: 5. The CDR3 is 14 residues long. From germline, CDR1 is SGHVS and CDR2 FQNEAQ. This CDR3 is CASSLEGTGLGYTF. The CDR3 region has the DNA TGTGCCAGCAGCTTAGAGGGGACAGGGTTAGGCTACACCTTC. The full variable domain, its missing parts supplied by reference TRBV7-8 and TRBJ1-2, is GAGVSQSPRYKVAKRGQDVALRCDPISGHVSLFWYQQALGQGPEFLTYFQNEAQLDKSGLPSDRFFAERPEGSVSTLKIQRTQQEDSAVYLCASSLEGTGLGYTFGSGTRLTVV.

This clonotype has a handful of counts. The chain uses TRBV20-1 and TRBJ2-3; perhaps D is TRBD1 or TRBD2 (6 bases each). V lost 3 bases and J 0 bases, leaving 22 bases between the germline ends. The CDR3 runs 18 residues. Per the germline V gene, CDR1 is DFQATT and CDR2 is SNEGSKA (reference sequence). Here the CDR3 reads CSASPAGGRGHSTDTQYF. For the CDR3, the DNA is TGCAGTGCTAGCCCAGCCGGGGGCCGAGGCCATAGCACAGATACGCAGTATTTT.

This clonotype was detected a few times. The chain couples TRBV27 to TRBJ1-2; the D is unclear. The V end was cut by 2 bases, the J end by 8 bases, with 12 bases between. Per germline, CDR1 MNHEY and CDR2 SMNVEV (reference sequence). The CDR3 runs to 13 residues. In DNA form, the CDR3 reads TGTGCCAGCAGTTTAGTTTCCGGGGTCGGCTACACCTTC. Translating gives CASSLVSGVGYTF.

In its sample, this clonotype was seen a few times. The chain uses TRBV12-3 or TRBV12-4 and TRBJ2-5; D unclear. The CDR3 runs to 12 residues. V lost 4 bases and J 4 bases, leaving 7 bases between the germline ends. The CDR3 sequence: CASSSSPETQYF. CDR3 DNA sequence: TGTGCCAGCAGTTCGAGCCCAGAGACCCAGTACTTC.